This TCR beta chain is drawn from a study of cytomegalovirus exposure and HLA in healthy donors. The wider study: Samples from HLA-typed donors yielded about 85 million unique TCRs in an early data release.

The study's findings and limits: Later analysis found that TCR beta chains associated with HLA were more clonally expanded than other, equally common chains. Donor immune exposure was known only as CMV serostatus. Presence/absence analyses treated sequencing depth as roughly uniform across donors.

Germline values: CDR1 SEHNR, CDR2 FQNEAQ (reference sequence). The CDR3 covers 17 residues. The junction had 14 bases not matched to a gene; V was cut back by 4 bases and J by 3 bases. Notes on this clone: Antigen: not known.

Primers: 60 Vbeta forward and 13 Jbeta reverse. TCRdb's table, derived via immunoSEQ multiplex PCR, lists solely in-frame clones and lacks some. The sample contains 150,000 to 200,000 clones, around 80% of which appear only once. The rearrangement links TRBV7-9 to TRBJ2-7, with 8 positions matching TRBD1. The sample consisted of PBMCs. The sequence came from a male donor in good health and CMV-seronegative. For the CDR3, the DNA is TGTGCCAGCAGCTCAACCGTCACCGGGACAGGTCTCTACGAGCAGTACTTC. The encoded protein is CASSSTVTGTGLYEQYF.